The TCR beta chain described here comes from a study of human T cells and chemical hapten exposure. Whole-study context: Chiefly female patients presented with alopecia areata, totalis or universalis.

The library attached unique molecular identifiers to individual cDNA molecules. Each CDR3 protein gets one entry after TCRdb re-called the RACE reads with MiXCR. The sample lists about 190,000 distinct CDR3 sequences, approximately 26% seen once, with under 2.5% in the top ten. In germline, CDR1 is MGHRA, CDR2 YSYEKL. V gave up 3 bases and J gave up 10 bases, with 10 bases separating them. The CDR3 runs to 12 residues. Time point reported: patch test 3, about 24 weeks after DPC sensitization. The treatment here: therapeutic diphenylcyclopropenone sensitization with weekly scalp DPC. Total RNA was extracted from unfractionated whole blood.

The chain recombines TRBV4-1 with TRBJ2-1, with unresolved D. The sequence came from a middle-aged woman with alopecia areata. Some clones in this sample may be carry-over from other donors' samples. The sequences come from whole blood, collected in connection with sensitization to the hapten diphenylcyclopropenone (DPC). CDR3 residues: CASSQDVGEQFF. CDR3 nucleotides: TGCGCCAGCAGCCAGGACGTTGGGGAGCAGTTCTTC.